A single sample gave rise to the 7 T cell receptor beta chains below, sequenced in a study of T cells in Graves' hyperthyroidism and ophthalmopathy. The CDR3 regions of TCR beta were amplified from RNA transcripts. The HTBI set primed first-round TCR CDR3 RT-PCR. TCRdb reprocessed the multiplex PCR reads with MiXCR, giving one entry per CDR3 protein. This sample has 250,000 to 300,000 distinct CDR3 sequences, with nearly 15% found just once. The sequenced sample consisted of blood. The receptors originated from a woman in her 50s with Graves' hyperthyroidism that later progressed to Graves' ophthalmopathy.

Points on this clonotype: At one of its ends the junction is not consistent with the germline gene, which may arise from a read error. The gene calls are TRBV2 and TRBJ1-1; D unresolved. CDR1 is SNHLY, CDR2 FYNNEI, per germline. The CDR3 has 14 amino acids. CDR3 residues: CASREVGQNSEAFF. The CDR3 nucleotides are TGTGCCAGCAGGGAAGTCGGGCAGAATAGTGAAGCTTTCTTT.

The chain carries TRBV5-1 and TRBJ1-4; a weak D match, TRBD1 (6 bases). Germline V gene sequence: CDR1 SGHRS, CDR2 YFSETQ. This CDR3 spans 14 amino acids. V shed 4 bases and J shed 8 bases, with 15 bases lying between them. CDR3 in amino acids: CASSPGDTGEKLFF. The DNA of the CDR3 is TGCGCCAGCAGCCCAGGGGACACTGGAGAAAAACTGTTTTTT.

This clonotype was seen a handful of times. CDR3 nucleotide sequence: TGTGCCTGGAGTCTTTCAATGGTAACGACCGAGCAGTACTTC. Amino acids: CAWSLSMVTTEQYF. The chain couples TRBV30 to TRBJ2-7, with D hard to call. Trimming took 2 bases from V and 6 from J, leaving 17 bases between them. The CDR3 has 14 residues. The germline V gene encodes CDR1 GTSNPN and CDR2 SVGIG (reference sequence).

This clonotype has just a few counts. This chain links TRBV20-1 with TRBJ1-5, with a weak D call TRBD1 (6 bases). This CDR3 spans 12 amino acids. The V gene's germline CDR1 is DFQATT and CDR2 SNEGSKA (reference sequence). V lost 0 bases to trimming and J lost 11 bases, with 11 bases between them. The chain's CDR3 is CSARESRTAQHF. CDR3 nucleotides: TGCAGTGCTAGAGAATCGCGGACAGCCCAGCATTTT.

The gene calls are TRBV27 and TRBJ1-4; tentatively, D is TRBD1 (6 bases). The CDR3 sequence is 14 residues long. The germline CDR1 and CDR2 sequences are MNHEY and SMNVEV (reference sequence). The V end lost 6 bases, the J end lost 7 bases, and 15 bases lay between the germline ends. CDR3 residues: CASSQQGTSEKLFF. The CDR3 region has the DNA TGTGCCAGCAGCCAACAGGGTACGAGTGAAAAACTGTTTTTT.

This clonotype was recorded at least ten times. V gene TRBV5-1 combines with J gene TRBJ1-1; D unresolved. CDR1 is SGHRS and CDR2 is YFSETQ in the germline V gene. The CDR3 contains 15 residues. The germline V and J ends were trimmed by 4 bases and 0 bases, with 13 bases remaining between them. CDR3 residues: CASSLLGLLNTEAFF. The CDR3, as DNA: TGCGCCAGCAGCCTACTTGGACTGCTGAACACTGAAGCTTTCTTT.

V gene TRBV5-1 combines with J gene TRBJ2-5; D tentatively fits TRBD1 or TRBD2 (6 bases each). Trimming shortened V by 4 bases and J by 5 bases, and 18 bases separated the two germline ends. Germline V CDR1 and CDR2: SGHRS, YFSETQ. The CDR3 consists of 15 residues. The CDR3: CASSPLTRQGETQYF. CDR3 in DNA: TGCGCCAGCAGCCCCCTGACTAGGCAGGGGGAGACCCAGTACTTC.